The T cell receptor beta chain described here comes from a study of T cell responses to AZD1222 COVID-19 vaccine. Study-wide points: Donors were largely white British and mainly female; clonal diversity was possibly underestimated. Repertoires were collected only later (after the peak T cell response had occurred). Per reports, nearly half of all spike-specific TCRs target regions that are unmutated in variants. Just a handful of people given AZD1222 tested seropositive at baseline.

This CDR3 region has 15 residues. Worth noting for this clone: Its specificity is unknown.

Sequenced by immunoSEQ multiplex PCR; TCRdb stores in-frame clones only, minus some. Of around 100,000 clones detected, around 87% appear once; the ten largest clones hold over 4%. Sequences were derived from peripheral blood, sampled on day 0 of MenACWY control vaccination. This TCR came from an adult in good health. The V and J genes are TRBV21-1 and TRBJ2-1; TRBD2, the table's D call, was not compared with the DNA. TRBV21-1 is given as a pseudogene. The CDR3 DNA is TGTGCCAGCAGCAAAGTGGTAAAACTAGACAATGAGCAGTTCTTC. Translation: CASSKVVKLDNEQFF.